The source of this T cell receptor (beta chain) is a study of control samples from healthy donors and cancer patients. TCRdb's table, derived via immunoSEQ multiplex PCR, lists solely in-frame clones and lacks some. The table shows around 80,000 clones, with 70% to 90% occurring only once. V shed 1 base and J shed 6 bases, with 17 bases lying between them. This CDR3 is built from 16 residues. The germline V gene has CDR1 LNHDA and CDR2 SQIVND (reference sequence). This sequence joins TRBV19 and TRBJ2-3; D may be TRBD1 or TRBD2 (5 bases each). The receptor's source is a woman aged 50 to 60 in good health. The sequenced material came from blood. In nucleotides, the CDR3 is TGTGCCAGTAGTATAGCCGCCGGGACCCGAGGGGATACGCAGTATTTT. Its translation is CASSIAAGTRGDTQYF.